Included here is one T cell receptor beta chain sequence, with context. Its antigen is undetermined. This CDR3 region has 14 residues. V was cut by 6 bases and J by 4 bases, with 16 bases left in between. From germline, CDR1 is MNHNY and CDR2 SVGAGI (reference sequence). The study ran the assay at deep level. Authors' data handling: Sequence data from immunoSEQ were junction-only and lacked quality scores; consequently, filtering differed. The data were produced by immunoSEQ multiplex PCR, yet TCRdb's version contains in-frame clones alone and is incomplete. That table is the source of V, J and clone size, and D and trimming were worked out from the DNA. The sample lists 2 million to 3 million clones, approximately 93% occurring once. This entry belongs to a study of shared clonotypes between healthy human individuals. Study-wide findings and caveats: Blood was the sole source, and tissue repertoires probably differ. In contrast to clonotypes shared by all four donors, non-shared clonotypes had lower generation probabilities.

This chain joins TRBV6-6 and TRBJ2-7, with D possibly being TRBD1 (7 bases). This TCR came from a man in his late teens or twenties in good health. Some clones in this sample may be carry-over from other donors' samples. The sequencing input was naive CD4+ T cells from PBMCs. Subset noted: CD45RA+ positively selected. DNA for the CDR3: TGTGCCAGCAGGGGGGGACAGCACAGATACGAGCAGTACTTC. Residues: CASRGGQHRYEQYF.